The rows below give T cell receptor beta chains drawn from one sample of a study of naive and memory T cell subsets. TCRdb independently ran MiXCR on the 5' RACE reads; one entry per CDR3 protein. The data hold 55,000 to 70,000 distinct CDR3 sequences, with under 10% observed a single time. The receptors originated from a female donor in good health. Each CDR3 is given with its conserved first and last residue. The order of the fields is D gene, V gene, clone size, J gene, CDR3 protein, CDR3 DNA. The D gene is left open where the match is weak. Clone size is not always given. Where it is, it says once, few, many or a class for expanded clones.

>-|TRBV7-2|few|TRBJ2-3
CASSLGPDLGQYF
TGTGCCAGCAGCTTAGGTCCCGATTTAGGGCAGTATTTT
>-|TRBV4-1|many|TRBJ1-1
CASSQEQSKAFF
TGCGCCAGCAGCCAAGAGCAATCGAAAGCTTTCTTT
>TRBD1|TRBV12-3/TRBV12-4|many|TRBJ2-7
CASRPGQYYEQYF
TGTGCCAGCAGGCCGGGACAGTACTACGAGCAGTACTTC
>-|TRBV28|many|TRBJ2-7
CASSRGRVYEQYF
TGTGCCAGCAGCAGGGGGAGGGTATACGAGCAGTACTTC
>-|TRBV14|many|TRBJ1-1
CASSPWTSLNTEAFF
TGTGCCAGCAGCCCCTGGACATCCCTGAACACTGAAGCTTTCTTT
>-|TRBV11-2|many|TRBJ1-2
CASSRRDNYGYTF
TGTGCCAGCAGCCGACGGGACAACTATGGCTACACCTTC
>-|TRBV18|many|TRBJ2-2
CASSLSQNTGELFF
TGTGCCAGCTCACTATCACAGAACACCGGGGAGCTGTTTTTT
>-|TRBV6-5|few|TRBJ1-2
CASSYGDRYGYTF
TGTGCCAGCAGTTACGGCGACAGATATGGCTACACCTTC
>TRBD1|TRBV20-1|many|TRBJ1-2
CSASSGQDYGYTF
TGCAGTGCTAGCTCCGGACAGGACTATGGCTACACCTTC
>TRBD1|TRBV6-5|few|TRBJ1-1
CASRATGGTEAFF
TGTGCCAGCAGGGCGACAGGGGGGACTGAAGCTTTCTTT
>TRBD1|TRBV7-2|many|TRBJ1-5
CASSSGQINQPQHF
TGTGCCAGCAGCTCGGGACAGATTAATCAGCCCCAGCATTTT
>-|TRBV2|-|TRBJ1-2
CASSSVWGSTYGYTF
TGTGCCAGCAGTTCAGTTTGGGGGTCAACCTATGGCTACACCTTC
>-|TRBV11-2|many|TRBJ1-5
CASSLDLGRSQPQHF
TGTGCCAGCAGCTTAGATCTTGGCCGGAGTCAGCCCCAGCATTTT
>-|TRBV7-2|few|TRBJ1-4
CASSLARPGVGEKLFF
TGTGCCAGCAGCTTAGCCCGTCCTGGGGTCGGTGAAAAACTGTTTTTT
>TRBD1|TRBV12-3/TRBV12-4|many|TRBJ1-1
CASSLQGADTEAFF
TGTGCCAGCAGTTTACAGGGGGCCGACACTGAAGCTTTCTTT
>TRBD1|TRBV11-2|-|TRBJ2-7
CASGHLTGSYEQYF
TGTGCCTCGGGCCACCTGACAGGGTCCTACGAGCAGTACTTC
>-|TRBV28|many|TRBJ1-6
CASSSETDINSPLHF
TGTGCCAGCAGTTCCGAGACAGATATCAATTCACCCCTCCACTTT
>TRBD1|TRBV6-6|many|TRBJ1-4
CASSRGQPDEKLFF
TGTGCCAGCAGTCGGGGACAGCCAGATGAAAAACTGTTTTTT
>TRBD2|TRBV29-1|few|TRBJ2-3
CSVVTSGTDTQYF
TGCAGCGTTGTGACTAGCGGCACAGATACGCAGTATTTT
>-|TRBV4-3|many|TRBJ1-2
CASSQVVGFGGYTF
TGCGCCAGCAGCCAAGTCGTCGGGTTCGGTGGCTACACCTTC
>-|TRBV12-3/TRBV12-4|few|TRBJ2-3
CASSQQAPPDTQYF
TGTGCCAGTAGTCAACAGGCCCCCCCAGATACGCAGTATTTT
>-|TRBV20-1|few|TRBJ1-1
CSARGMTGGTEAFF
TGCAGTGCTCGCGGAATGACGGGTGGCACTGAAGCTTTCTTT
>-|TRBV7-8|-|TRBJ2-7
CASSLVSGEDEQYF
TGTGCCAGCAGCTTAGTTTCCGGGGAGGACGAGCAGTACTTC
>-|TRBV6-5|many|TRBJ1-2
CASSPQGGPNYGYTF
TGTGCCAGCAGTCCACAGGGCGGCCCTAACTATGGCTACACCTTC
>-|TRBV28|-|TRBJ2-2
CASSPLLESRAGELFF
TGTGCCAGCAGCCCCCTACTAGAATCGAGGGCCGGGGAGCTGTTTTTT